The 9 T cell receptor beta chains given below trace back to one sample, sequenced in a study of T cells after yellow fever vaccination. MiXCR, applied by TCRdb to the 5' RACE reads, yields one record per CDR3 protein. This table holds roughly 500,000 distinct CDR3 sequences, approximately 21% found once. The sequencing here drew on PBMCs, taken 15 days after the yellow fever booster vaccination. These receptors came from a man aged 25-45 years who received the YFV17D yellow fever vaccine.

This clonotype was seen only a few times. The chain joins TRBV7-3 to TRBJ2-1; D tentatively fits TRBD1 or TRBD2 (5 bases each). The CDR3 spans 13 residues. V shed 5 bases and J shed 6 bases, with 11 bases lying between them. Per germline, CDR1 SGHTA and CDR2 FQGTGA. CDR3 sequence (DNA): TGTGCCAGCAGCCCGGGGCCAACCAATGAGCAGTTCTTC. Residues: CASSPGPTNEQFF.

This clonotype showed up just a few times. This sequence joins TRBV10-3 and TRBJ2-1, with D possibly TRBD2 on 6 matching bases. The CDR3 runs to 14 residues. CDR1 is ENHRY, CDR2 SYGVKD, per germline. V was clipped by 0 bases and J by 5 bases, with 8 bases between them. The DNA for the CDR3 is TGTGCCATCAGTGAGTCAGTAGCGGACAATGAGCAGTTCTTC. It codes for CAISESVADNEQFF.

Only a few counts were recorded for this clonotype. This chain joins TRBV30 and TRBJ2-4; D gene ambiguous. Germline CDR1 reads GTSNPN; CDR2 reads SVGIG (reference sequence). V lost 1 base and J lost 10, with 14 bases in between. This CDR3 contains 13 residues. CDR3 sequence reads: CAWSERRAGIQYF. The DNA for the CDR3 is TGTGCCTGGAGTGAGAGACGAGCCGGGATTCAGTACTTC.

V usage is TRBV10-3 and J usage is TRBJ2-5; D gene unclear. Germline V lookup: CDR1 ENHRY, CDR2 SYGVKD. Trimming shortened V by 0 bases and J by 4 bases, and 15 bases separated the two germline ends. This CDR3 spans 16 amino acids. CDR3 in amino acids: CAISESETERRETQYF. DNA of the CDR3: TGTGCCATCAGTGAGTCGGAGACGGAGCGTCGAGAGACCCAGTACTTC.

This clonotype was detected only a few times. This chain uses TRBV30 with TRBJ2-5, with D perhaps TRBD1 (5 bases). CDR1 GTSNPN and CDR2 SVGIG come from the germline V gene (reference sequence). Trimming cost V 8 bases and J 5 bases, with 15 bases left between them. The CDR3 sequence is 12 residues long. The CDR3 nucleotides read TGTGCCGCCGATCGACAGATTGAGACCCAGTACTTC. It translates to CAADRQIETQYF.

The chain is built from TRBV20-1 and TRBJ2-3; 8 bases line up with TRBD2. After removal of 1 base from V and 6 bases from J, the junction contained 9 bases not matched to a gene. The CDR3 has 15 residues. In germline, CDR1 is DFQATT, CDR2 SNEGSKA (reference sequence). DNA of the CDR3: TGCAGTGCTAGAGGGCTGCTGCCGGGAGGGGATACGCAGTATTTT. Residues: CSARGLLPGGDTQYF.

This clonotype was recorded a few times. The rearrangement links TRBV29-1 to TRBJ2-7; D gene unclear. Germline lookup yields CDR1 SQVTM and CDR2 ANQGSEA. V was cut by 7 bases and J by 5 bases, with 12 bases left in between. CDR3 size: 11 residues. In nucleotides, the CDR3 is TGCAGCGCCGTCGTGATACACGAGCAGTACTTC. It yields the protein CSAVVIHEQYF.

J is TRBJ2-1 and V is TRBV7-6, with a tentative D call TRBD2 (6 bases). Germline assignment: CDR1 SGHVS and CDR2 FNYEAQ. CDR3 length equals 13 residues. V was clipped by 5 bases and J by 11 bases, with 16 bases between them. CDR3 nucleotide sequence: TGTGCCAGCAGCCCGGACACCGGGACTCAGCAGTTCTTC. Translating it yields CASSPDTGTQQFF.

This clonotype was observed a handful of times. V and J are TRBV29-1 and TRBJ1-2; D call uncertain. CDR3 length: 12 residues. CDR1 and CDR2 (germline): SQVTM, ANQGSEA. The V and J ends lost 8 bases and 0 bases respectively, with 10 bases between them. CDR3 sequence (DNA): TGCAGCTCGGGGAAGGCTAACTATGGCTACACCTTC. It codes for CSSGKANYGYTF.